These 29 T cell receptor beta chains were sequenced from one sample in a study of T cell responses to AZD1222 COVID-19 vaccine. Libraries were prepared by immunoSEQ multiplex PCR; TCRdb keeps only in-frame clonotypes and omits some of them. The sample lists 120,000 or so clones; less than 95% were seen once. Sample: peripheral blood, taken on day 0 of AZD1222 vaccination. These receptors originate from an adult in good health.

V and J are TRBV14 and TRBJ2-1; 11 bases are a match to TRBD2. V trimming: 3 bases; J trimming: 6 bases; junction bases outside the gene matches: 4. The CDR3 has 15 residues. Germline loops: CDR1 SGHDN, CDR2 FVKESK. The CDR3 reads CASSHGTSGINEQFF. The DNA of the CDR3 is TGTGCCAGCAGCCATGGGACTAGCGGAATCAATGAGCAGTTCTTC.

Concerning this clone: A read error may produce the germline difference seen at one junction end. Here the CDR3 DNA reads TGTGCCGGGAGGGACAGTGCGAATGAAAAACTGTTTTTT. Translation: CAGRDSANEKLFF. V and J are TRBV30 and TRBJ1-4; 7 nucleotides match TRBD1. This CDR3 contains 13 residues. Germline CDR1 GTSNPN, CDR2 SVGIG (reference sequence).

The V gene is TRBV6-5, the J gene TRBJ1-6; 8 bases line up with TRBD1. Germline V gives CDR1 MNHEY, CDR2 SVGAGI. The ends lost 8 bases at V and 8 bases at J; junction bases unmatched: 11. The CDR3 covers 15 residues. The CDR3 spells CASARQDRAHSPLHF. CDR3 in DNA: TGTGCCAGCGCTCGCCAGGACAGGGCTCATTCACCCCTCCACTTT.

This clone was detected only once. The chain uses TRBV4-1 and TRBJ1-5; the D is unclear. Trimming pared 2 bases from V and 1 base from J, leaving 18 bases between. The CDR3 consists of 18 residues. Germline V gene data show CDR1 as MGHRA and CDR2 as YSYEKL. The CDR3 loop reads CASSQIDMGISSNQPQHF. The CDR3 DNA reads TGCGCCAGCAGCCAAATCGACATGGGGATTTCAAGCAATCAGCCCCAGCATTTT.

The J gene is TRBJ2-7, the V gene TRBV9, with D unresolved. Germline V CDR1 and CDR2: SGDLS, YYNGEE. V dropped 3 bases and J dropped 2 bases, with 12 bases sitting between them. The CDR3 length is 14 residues. The CDR3: CASSARSAAYEQYF. In DNA, the CDR3 is TGTGCCAGCAGCGCCCGTTCTGCGGCCTACGAGCAGTACTTC.

The chain couples TRBV2 to TRBJ1-2, with TRBD1 matching 8 bases. This CDR3 contains 14 residues. V shed 4 bases and J 5 bases; nucleotides not matched to a gene: 6. Looked up from germline, CDR1 is SNHLY and CDR2 is FYNNEI. For the CDR3, the DNA is TGTGCCAGCAGTGCCCGGGACAGGCAATATGGCTACACCTTC. This encodes CASSARDRQYGYTF.

This chain connects TRBV18 to TRBJ1-1; no reliable D call. The ends were cut back, 6 bases at V and 5 bases at J, with 7 bases in the middle. The CDR3 loop spans 11 amino acids. Germline V lookup: CDR1 KGHSH, CDR2 LQKENI. The DNA for the CDR3 is TGTGCCAGCTCTCAGGCGACTGAAGCTTTCTTT. Translated: CASSQATEAFF. The full variable domain, rest sourced from reference TRBV18 and TRBJ1-1, is NAGVMQNPRHLVRRRGQEARLRCSPMKGHSHVYWYRQLPEEGLKFMVYLQKENIIDESGMPKERFSAEFPKEGPSILRIQQVVRGDSAAYFCASSQATEAFFGQGTRLTVV.

The V and J genes are TRBV18 and TRBJ1-1, with 9 bases that match TRBD1. The ends lost 0 bases at V and 2 bases at J; junction bases unmatched: 4. This CDR3 comprises 16 residues. Per germline, CDR1 KGHSH and CDR2 LQKENI. CDR3: CASSPPYRGPNTEAFF. CDR3 DNA: TGTGCCAGCTCACCACCTTACAGGGGGCCCAACACTGAAGCTTTCTTT.

This clone was counted only a few times. The rearrangement joins TRBV6-5 to TRBJ2-2; 9 bases agree with TRBD1. CDR1 is MNHEY, CDR2 SVGAGI, per germline. The CDR3 is 12 residues long. J was trimmed by 6 bases and V by 8 bases; bases with no gene match: 1. The CDR3 sequence: CASRTGAGELFF. Here the CDR3 DNA reads TGTGCCAGCCGGACAGGGGCCGGGGAGCTGTTTTTT.

The V and J genes are TRBV16 and TRBJ1-1; unclear D gene. V was shortened by 2 bases and J by 0 bases, with 13 bases between the two germline ends. The CDR3 is 16 residues long. The germline V gene has CDR1 KGHSY and CDR2 FQNENV. CDR3 region: CASSQESISLNTEAFF. CDR3 nucleotides: TGTGCCAGCAGCCAAGAGTCTATCAGTTTGAACACTGAAGCTTTCTTT.

This clone has only one observation. This chain links TRBV27 with TRBJ2-2, with a tentative D call TRBD2 (5 bases). This CDR3 is 15 amino acids long. V was trimmed by 0 bases and J by 3 bases, leaving 8 bases between them. Germline V gene sequence: CDR1 MNHEY, CDR2 SMNVEV (reference sequence). This chain's CDR3 is CASSLSRADTGELFF. The CDR3 DNA is TGTGCCAGCAGTTTATCGAGGGCAGACACCGGGGAGCTGTTTTTT.

The genes are TRBV28 and TRBJ1-2; no reliable D call. Germline V gives CDR1 MDHEN, CDR2 SYDVKM. The V and J ends lost 3 bases and 7 bases respectively, with 3 bases between them. The CDR3 runs 10 residues. CDR3 coding DNA: TGTGCCAGCAGTTTGAGTGGCTACACCTTC. This translates into CASSLSGYTF.

V and J are TRBV12-3 or TRBV12-4 and TRBJ1-6; the match to TRBD1 covers 7 bases. V dropped 5 bases and J dropped 10; count of bases not matched to a gene: 5. CDR3 length: 13 residues. CDR3 region: CASSPTGYSPLHF. CDR3 in DNA: TGTGCCAGCAGTCCGACAGGGTACTCACCCCTCCACTTT.

The chain employs TRBV19 and TRBJ1-2; D remains ambiguous. CDR1 LNHDA and CDR2 SQIVND come from the germline V gene (reference sequence). The germline V and J ends were trimmed by 2 bases and 8 bases, with 21 bases remaining between them. The CDR3 runs to 16 residues. CDR3 loop: CASSIYIRQTRRGYTF. The CDR3 nucleotides are TGTGCCAGTAGTATATATATCAGGCAGACCCGCCGGGGCTACACCTTC.

The rearrangement joins TRBV14 to TRBJ2-5, with TRBD2 matching 11 bases. The CDR3 is 16 amino acids. V lost 2 bases, J lost 4 bases, and 6 bases stayed unmatched. From germline, CDR1 is SGHDN and CDR2 FVKESK. The DNA of the CDR3 is TGTGCCAGCAGCCAACGTTCTAGCGGGGGGCGAGAGACCCAGTACTTC. Its protein product is CASSQRSSGGRETQYF.

The V and J genes are TRBV7-9 and TRBJ2-2; 7 bases are a match to TRBD1. Trimming removed 5 bases from V and 2 bases from J; junction bases left unmatched: 8. This CDR3 spans 16 amino acids. Germline loops: CDR1 SEHNR, CDR2 FQNEAQ (reference sequence). The CDR3 DNA reads as TGTGCCAGCAGCCCCCCGGACAGGATTAACACCGGGGAGCTGTTTTTT. Protein sequence: CASSPPDRINTGELFF.

J is TRBJ1-2 and V is TRBV2; weak D call: TRBD1 (6 bases). Trimming left V 6 bases short and J 0 bases short, with 14 bases between. Germline V gives CDR1 SNHLY, CDR2 FYNNEI. The CDR3 spans 15 residues. CDR3 region: CASRSRDKSNYGYTF. DNA of the CDR3: TGTGCCAGCAGAAGCCGGGACAAATCTAACTATGGCTACACCTTC.

The rearrangement joins TRBV7-3 to TRBJ1-1, with D uncertain. Trimming removed 2 bases from V and 4 bases from J, with 8 bases in between. The CDR3 runs 13 residues. Germline V gene data show CDR1 as SGHTA and CDR2 as FQGTGA. The CDR3 DNA is TGTGCCAGCAGCTTAGGAGGGCTCACTGAAGCTTTCTTT. It is translated as CASSLGGLTEAFF.

The V and J genes are TRBV2 and TRBJ2-5; D is uncertain. The length of the CDR3 is 12 residues. The V end was cut by 10 bases, the J end by 5 bases, with 14 bases between. Germline V lookup: CDR1 SNHLY, CDR2 FYNNEI. CDR3 region: CANSLTRETQYF. CDR3 bases: TGTGCCAACTCACTAACGCGGGAGACCCAGTACTTC.

As regards this clone: This CDR3 is also generated by other DNA sequences in the sample. J is TRBJ1-2 and V is TRBV19; D is unclear. Between the trimmed V and J ends, which lost 5 bases and 1 base, there was a span of 11 bases. Looked up from germline, CDR1 is LNHDA and CDR2 is SQIVND (reference sequence). This CDR3 comprises 14 residues. Here the CDR3 DNA reads TGTGCCAGTAGTGCCCCGGGCCGTAACTATGGCTACACCTTC. Its translation: CASSAPGRNYGYTF.

This clone was seen just once. The J gene is TRBJ2-1, the V gene TRBV9; TRBD2 agrees at 9 bases. J gave up 5 bases and V 3 bases, and 12 bases lay outside the gene matches. The CDR3 has 17 amino acids. Germline V gene data show CDR1 as SGDLS and CDR2 as YYNGEE. The CDR3 nucleotides read TGTGCCAGCAGCGCCACTAGCGGGTCCTACACCCACAATGAGCAGTTCTTC. Translation gives CASSATSGSYTHNEQFF.

In the case of this clone: An end of the junction differs from the germline gene, which may be a read error. Other DNA sequences within the sample encode an identical CDR3. The chain couples TRBV15 to TRBJ2-2; perhaps TRBD2 as D (5 bases). CDR1 is LNHNV and CDR2 is YYDKDF in the germline V gene (reference sequence). The CDR3 is 17 amino acids. The CDR3 sequence is CATSRERLESGAGELFF. In DNA form, the CDR3 reads TGTGCCACCAGCAGAGAAAGGTTGGAGTCTGGTGCCGGGGAGCTATTTTTT.

This clone is a singleton in its sample. The chain links TRBV19 to TRBJ1-5; D call uncertain. The CDR3 is 13 amino acids. Looked up from germline, CDR1 is LNHDA and CDR2 is SQIVND (reference sequence). Trimming took off 4 bases at V and 1 base at J, with 5 bases between the two ends. CDR3 coding DNA: TGTGCCAGTAGTAAAGGGAGCAATCAGCCCCAGCATTTT. This encodes CASSKGSNQPQHF.

Turning to this clone: Other DNA sequences in this sample translate to the same CDR3. This chain uses TRBV2 with TRBJ2-7; 7 bases align to TRBD1. Germline V lookup: CDR1 SNHLY, CDR2 FYNNEI. After removal of 7 bases from V and 3 bases from J, the junction contained 3 bases not matched to a gene. The CDR3 extends over 12 amino acids. CDR3 amino acids: CASIGGDYEQYF. The CDR3 nucleotides read TGTGCCAGCATAGGGGGCGACTACGAGCAGTACTTC.

CDR3 nucleotides: TGTGCCAGCAGTGCCTTGGGGTCACCCCTCCACTTT. It translates to CASSALGSPLHF. The chain combines TRBV12-3 or TRBV12-4 with TRBJ1-6; D is ambiguous. Trimming cost V 5 bases and J 10 bases, with 9 bases left between them. CDR3 length: 12 amino acids.

The chain carries TRBV5-1 and TRBJ1-3; tentatively, D is TRBD1 (6 bases). With 5 bases removed from V and 1 base from J, the gap between germline ends came to 10 bases. The CDR3 covers 14 residues. Germline loops: CDR1 SGHRS, CDR2 YFSETQ. DNA for the CDR3: TGCGCCAGCAGAACCGACAGGTCTGGAAACACCATATATTTT. Encoded protein: CASRTDRSGNTIYF.

J is TRBJ2-6 and V is TRBV14; D remains ambiguous. The germline V gene encodes CDR1 SGHDN and CDR2 FVKESK. Trimming removed 0 bases from V and 1 base from J, with 13 bases in between. The CDR3 is made up of 18 amino acids. Written as DNA, the CDR3 is TGTGCCAGCAGCCAAGATAGGTCCGGGCTTTCTGGGGCCAACGTCCTGACTTTC. It specifies CASSQDRSGLSGANVLTF.

This clone was picked up one time. The chain links TRBV30 to TRBJ2-3; possibly TRBD2 for D (6 bases). Germline assignment: CDR1 GTSNPN and CDR2 SVGIG (reference sequence). V dropped 2 bases and J dropped 3 bases, with 9 bases sitting between them. The CDR3 length is 13 residues. The DNA for the CDR3 is TGTGCCTGGAGTCATGGGGGGACAGATACGCAGTATTTT. It translates to CAWSHGGTDTQYF. The complete variable domain, with remaining parts taken from reference TRBV30 and TRBJ2-3, reads SQTIHQWPATLVQPVGSPLSLECTVEGTSNPNLYWYRQAAGRGLQLLFYSVGIGQISSEVPQNLSASRPQDRQFILSSKKLLLSDSGFYLCAWSHGGTDTQYFGPGTRLTVL.

The chain uses TRBV28 and TRBJ2-7; 7 bases are shared with TRBD1. The CDR3 sequence is 15 residues long. CDR1 is MDHEN, CDR2 SYDVKM, per germline. Trimming at V came to 3 bases and at J to 1 base, leaving 6 bases not matched to a gene. DNA of the CDR3: TGTGCCAGCAGTTTCAGGGGGTGGGCTTCCTACGAGCAGTACTTC. Its protein product is CASSFRGWASYEQYF.